The sequence of this T cell receptor beta chain was determined in a study of regulatory T cells in long-lasting Graves disease. In building TCR beta libraries, iRepertoire HTBI primers were used together with Arm-PCR of CDR3 regions. TCRdb re-called the multiplex PCR reads through MiXCR, storing one row per CDR3 protein. The repertoire holds 600,000 to 800,000 distinct CDR3 sequences, with approximately 29% as singletons. V was cut by 0 bases and J by 8 bases, with 13 bases left in between. Germline V lookup: CDR1 SEHNR, CDR2 FQNEAQ (reference sequence). CDR3 length equals 14 residues. This clonotype occurred a few times. Time point reported: persistent/refractory GD, antithyroid drugs over 5 years with positive TRAb. From PBMCs, RNA was extracted and then used to make the TCR library.

The chain carries TRBV7-9 and TRBJ1-2; D is unresolved. The material was peripheral blood mononuclear cells (PBMCs), obtained when the disease was refractory, from a patient treated with antithyroid drugs. The TCR was taken from a female donor with Graves disease. CDR3 amino acids: CASSLARALRGYTF. The CDR3 DNA reads TGTGCCAGCAGCTTAGCGAGGGCCCTCCGGGGCTACACCTTC.